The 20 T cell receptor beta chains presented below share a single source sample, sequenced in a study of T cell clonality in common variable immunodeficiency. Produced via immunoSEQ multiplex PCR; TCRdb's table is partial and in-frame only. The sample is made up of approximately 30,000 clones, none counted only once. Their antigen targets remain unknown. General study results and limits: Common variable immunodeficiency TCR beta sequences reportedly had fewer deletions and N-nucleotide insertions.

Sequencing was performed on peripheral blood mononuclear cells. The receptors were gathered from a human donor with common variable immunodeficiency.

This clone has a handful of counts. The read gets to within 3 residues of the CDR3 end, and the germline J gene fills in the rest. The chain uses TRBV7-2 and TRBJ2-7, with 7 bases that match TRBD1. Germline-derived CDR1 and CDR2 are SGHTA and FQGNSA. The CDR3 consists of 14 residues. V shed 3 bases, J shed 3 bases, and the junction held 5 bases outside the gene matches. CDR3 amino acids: CASSFMAGGYEQYF. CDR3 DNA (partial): TGTGCCAGCAGCTTTATGGCAGGGGGCTACGAG.

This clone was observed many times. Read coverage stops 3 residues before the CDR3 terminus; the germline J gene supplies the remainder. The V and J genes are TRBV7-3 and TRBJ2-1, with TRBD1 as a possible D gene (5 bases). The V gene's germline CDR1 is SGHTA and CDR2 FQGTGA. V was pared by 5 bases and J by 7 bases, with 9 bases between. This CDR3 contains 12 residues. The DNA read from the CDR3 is TGTGCCAGCAGCCATCAGGGTAATGAG. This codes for CASSHQGNE. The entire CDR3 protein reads CASSHQGNEQFF.

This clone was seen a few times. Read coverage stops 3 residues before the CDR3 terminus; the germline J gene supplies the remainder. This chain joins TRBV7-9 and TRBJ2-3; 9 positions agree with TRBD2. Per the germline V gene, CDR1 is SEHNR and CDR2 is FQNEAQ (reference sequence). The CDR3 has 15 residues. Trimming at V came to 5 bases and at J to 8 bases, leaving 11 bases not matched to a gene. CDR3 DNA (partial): TGTGCCAGCAGCATCAGCGGGGGGAGGGGGGCTACG. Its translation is CASSISGGRGAT. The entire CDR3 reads CASSISGGRGATQYF.

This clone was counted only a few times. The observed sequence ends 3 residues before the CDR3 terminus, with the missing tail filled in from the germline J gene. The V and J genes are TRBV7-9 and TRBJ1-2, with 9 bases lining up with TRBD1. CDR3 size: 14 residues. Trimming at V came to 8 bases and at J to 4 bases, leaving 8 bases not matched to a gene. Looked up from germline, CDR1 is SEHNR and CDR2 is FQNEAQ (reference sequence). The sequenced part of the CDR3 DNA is TGTGCCAGCGGAGGACAGGGGCAGGGCTATGGC. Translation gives CASGGQGQGYG. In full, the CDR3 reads CASGGQGQGYGYTF.

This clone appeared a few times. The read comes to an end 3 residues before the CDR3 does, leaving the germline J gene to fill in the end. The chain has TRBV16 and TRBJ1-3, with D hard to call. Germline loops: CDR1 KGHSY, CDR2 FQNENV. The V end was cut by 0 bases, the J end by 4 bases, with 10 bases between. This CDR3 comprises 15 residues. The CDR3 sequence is CASSQSSGFGNTIYF. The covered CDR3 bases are TGTGCCAGCAGCCAATCGTCCGGGTTCGGAAACACC.

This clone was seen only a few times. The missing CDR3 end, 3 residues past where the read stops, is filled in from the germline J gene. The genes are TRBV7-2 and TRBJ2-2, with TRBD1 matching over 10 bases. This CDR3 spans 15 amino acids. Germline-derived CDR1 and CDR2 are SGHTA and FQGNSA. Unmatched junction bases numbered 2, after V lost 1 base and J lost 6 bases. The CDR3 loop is CASSLGTGGAGELFF. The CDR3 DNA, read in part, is TGTGCCAGCAGCTTAGGGACAGGGGGTGCCGGGGAG.

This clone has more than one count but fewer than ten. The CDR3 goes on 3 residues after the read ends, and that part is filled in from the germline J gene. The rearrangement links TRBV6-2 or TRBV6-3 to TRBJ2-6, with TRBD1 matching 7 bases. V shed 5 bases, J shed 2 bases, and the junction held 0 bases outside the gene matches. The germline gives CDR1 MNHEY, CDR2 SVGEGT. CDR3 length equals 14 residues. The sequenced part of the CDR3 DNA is TGTGCCAGCAGTCAGGGGGCTGGGGCCAACGTC. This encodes CASSQGAGANV. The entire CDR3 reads CASSQGAGANVLTF.

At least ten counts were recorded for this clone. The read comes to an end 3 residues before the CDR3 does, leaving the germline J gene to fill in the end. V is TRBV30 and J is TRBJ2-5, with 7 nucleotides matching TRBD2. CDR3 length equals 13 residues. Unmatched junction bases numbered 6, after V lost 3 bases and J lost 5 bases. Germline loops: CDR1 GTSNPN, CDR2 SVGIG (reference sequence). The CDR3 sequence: CAWSDNGGETQYF. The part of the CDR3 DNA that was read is TGTGCCTGGAGCGATAACGGGGGGGAGACC.

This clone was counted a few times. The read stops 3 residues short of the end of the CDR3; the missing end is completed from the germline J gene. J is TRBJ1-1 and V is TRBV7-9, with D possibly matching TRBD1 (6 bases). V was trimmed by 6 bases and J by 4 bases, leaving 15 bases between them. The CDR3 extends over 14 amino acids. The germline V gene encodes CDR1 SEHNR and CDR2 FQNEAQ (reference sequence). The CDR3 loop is CASSRDNRFTEAFF. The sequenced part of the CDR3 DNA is TGTGCCAGCAGTCGGGACAACCGATTCACTGAA.

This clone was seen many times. The covered CDR3 bases are TGTGCCAGTAGTATCCAGAGAGGTTCTTATGGC. This encodes CASSIQRGSYG. The whole CDR3 protein is CASSIQRGSYGYTF. The rearrangement links TRBV19 to TRBJ1-2; D call uncertain. The read ends 3 residues shy of where the CDR3 ends; the end is completed using the germline J gene. The CDR3 sequence is 14 residues long. Trimming took 3 bases from V and 5 from J, leaving 13 bases between them. CDR1 and CDR2 (germline): LNHDA, SQIVND (reference sequence).

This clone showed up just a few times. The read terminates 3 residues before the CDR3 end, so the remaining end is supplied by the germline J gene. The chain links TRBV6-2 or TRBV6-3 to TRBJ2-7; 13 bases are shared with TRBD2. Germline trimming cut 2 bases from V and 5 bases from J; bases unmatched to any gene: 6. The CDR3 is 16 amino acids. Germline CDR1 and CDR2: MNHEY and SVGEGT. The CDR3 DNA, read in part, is TGTGCCAGCAGTTACCAGAGACTAGCGGGGGGCGACGAG. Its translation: CASSYQRLAGGDE. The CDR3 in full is CASSYQRLAGGDEQYF.

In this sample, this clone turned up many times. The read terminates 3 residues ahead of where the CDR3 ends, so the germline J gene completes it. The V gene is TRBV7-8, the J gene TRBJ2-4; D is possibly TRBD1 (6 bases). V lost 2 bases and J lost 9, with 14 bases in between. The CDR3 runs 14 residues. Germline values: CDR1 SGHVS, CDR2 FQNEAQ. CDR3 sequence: CASSLSPGVGIQYF. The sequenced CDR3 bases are TGTGCCAGCAGCTTATCACCAGGGGTAGGCATT.

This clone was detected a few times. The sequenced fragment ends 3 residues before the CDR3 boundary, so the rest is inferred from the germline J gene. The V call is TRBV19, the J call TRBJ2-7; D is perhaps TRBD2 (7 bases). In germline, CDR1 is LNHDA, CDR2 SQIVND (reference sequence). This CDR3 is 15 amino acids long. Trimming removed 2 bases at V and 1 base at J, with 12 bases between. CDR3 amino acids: CASSITGTISYEQYF. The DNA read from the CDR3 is TGTGCCAGTAGTATAACAGGGACTATATCCTACGAG.

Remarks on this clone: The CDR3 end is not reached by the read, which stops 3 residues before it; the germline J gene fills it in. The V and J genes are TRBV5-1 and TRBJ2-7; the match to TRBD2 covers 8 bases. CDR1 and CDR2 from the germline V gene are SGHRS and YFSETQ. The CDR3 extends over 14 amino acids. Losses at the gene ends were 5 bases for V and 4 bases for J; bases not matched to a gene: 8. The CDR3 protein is CASRQGLDRYEQYF. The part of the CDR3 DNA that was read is TGCGCCAGCAGACAGGGACTAGATAGATACGAG.

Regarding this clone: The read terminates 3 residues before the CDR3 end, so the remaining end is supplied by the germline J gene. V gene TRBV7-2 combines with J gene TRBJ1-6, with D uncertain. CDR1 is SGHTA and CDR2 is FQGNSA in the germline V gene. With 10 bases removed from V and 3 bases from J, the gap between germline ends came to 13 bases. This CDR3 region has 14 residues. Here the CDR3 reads CATSGSDYNSPLHF. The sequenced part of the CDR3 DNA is TGTGCCACCTCCGGGTCAGACTATAATTCACCC.

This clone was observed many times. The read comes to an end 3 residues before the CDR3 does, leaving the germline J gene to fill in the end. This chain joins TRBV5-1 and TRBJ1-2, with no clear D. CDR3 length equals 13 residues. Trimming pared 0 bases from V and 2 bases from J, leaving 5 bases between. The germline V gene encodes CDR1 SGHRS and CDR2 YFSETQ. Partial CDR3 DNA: TGCGCCAGCAGCTTGGACTCAAACTATGGC. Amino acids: CASSLDSNYG. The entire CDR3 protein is CASSLDSNYGYTF.

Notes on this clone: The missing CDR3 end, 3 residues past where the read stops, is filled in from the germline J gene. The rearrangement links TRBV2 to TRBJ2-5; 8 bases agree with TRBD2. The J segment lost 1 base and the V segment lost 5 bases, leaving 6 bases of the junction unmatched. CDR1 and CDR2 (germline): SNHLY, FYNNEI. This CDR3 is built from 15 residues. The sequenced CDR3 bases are TGTGCCAGCAGTAGCTCGCGGGGGGCCCAAGAGACC. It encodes CASSSSRGAQET. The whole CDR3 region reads CASSSSRGAQETQYF.

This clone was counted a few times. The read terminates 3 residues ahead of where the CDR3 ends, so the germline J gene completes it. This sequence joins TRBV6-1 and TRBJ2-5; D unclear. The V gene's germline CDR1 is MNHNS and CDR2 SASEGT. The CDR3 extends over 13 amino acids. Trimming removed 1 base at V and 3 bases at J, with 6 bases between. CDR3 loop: CASSEVQKETQYF. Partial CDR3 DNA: TGTGCCAGCAGTGAAGTACAAAAAGAGACC.

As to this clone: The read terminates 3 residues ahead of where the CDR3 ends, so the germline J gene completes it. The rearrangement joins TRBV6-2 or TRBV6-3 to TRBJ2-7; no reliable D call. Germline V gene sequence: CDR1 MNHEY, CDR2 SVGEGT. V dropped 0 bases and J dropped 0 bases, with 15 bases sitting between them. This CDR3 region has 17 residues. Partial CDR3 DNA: TGTGCCAGCAGTTACTCAGTCGCTACCATCCCCTCCTACGAG. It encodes CASSYSVATIPSYE. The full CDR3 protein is CASSYSVATIPSYEQYF.

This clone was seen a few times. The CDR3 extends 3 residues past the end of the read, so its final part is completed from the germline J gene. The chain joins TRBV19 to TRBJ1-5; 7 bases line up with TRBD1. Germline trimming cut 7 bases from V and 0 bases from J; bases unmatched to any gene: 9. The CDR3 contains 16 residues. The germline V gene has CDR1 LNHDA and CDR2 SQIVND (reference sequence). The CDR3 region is CASIGQAQYSNQPQHF. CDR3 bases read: TGTGCCAGTATTGGACAGGCCCAATATAGCAATCAGCCC.